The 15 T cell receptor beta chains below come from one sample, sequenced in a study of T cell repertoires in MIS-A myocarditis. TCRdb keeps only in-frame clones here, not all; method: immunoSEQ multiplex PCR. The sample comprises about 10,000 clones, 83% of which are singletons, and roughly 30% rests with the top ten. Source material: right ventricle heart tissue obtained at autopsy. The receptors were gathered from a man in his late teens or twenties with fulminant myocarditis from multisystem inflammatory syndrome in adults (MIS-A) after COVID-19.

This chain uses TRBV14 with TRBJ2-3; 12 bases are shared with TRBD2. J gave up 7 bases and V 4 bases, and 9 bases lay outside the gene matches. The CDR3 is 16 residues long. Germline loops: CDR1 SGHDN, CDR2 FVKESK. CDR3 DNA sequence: TGTGCCAGCAGCCCTAAGACTAGCGGGAGTTCGTATACGCAGTATTTT. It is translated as CASSPKTSGSSYTQYF.

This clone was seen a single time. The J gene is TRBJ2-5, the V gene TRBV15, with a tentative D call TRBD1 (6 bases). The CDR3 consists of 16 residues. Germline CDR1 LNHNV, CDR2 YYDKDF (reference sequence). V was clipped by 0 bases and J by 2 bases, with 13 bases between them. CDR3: CATSREPTGYQETQYF. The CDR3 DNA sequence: TGTGCCACCAGCAGAGAACCGACAGGATATCAAGAGACCCAGTACTTC.

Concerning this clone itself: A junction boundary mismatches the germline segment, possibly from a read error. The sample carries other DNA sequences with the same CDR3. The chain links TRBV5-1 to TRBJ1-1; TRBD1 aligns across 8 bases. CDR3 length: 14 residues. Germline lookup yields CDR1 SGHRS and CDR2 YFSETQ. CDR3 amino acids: CASGSGQVNTEAFF. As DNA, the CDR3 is TGCGCCAGCGGGTCGGGACAGGTGAACACTGAAGCTTTTTTT.

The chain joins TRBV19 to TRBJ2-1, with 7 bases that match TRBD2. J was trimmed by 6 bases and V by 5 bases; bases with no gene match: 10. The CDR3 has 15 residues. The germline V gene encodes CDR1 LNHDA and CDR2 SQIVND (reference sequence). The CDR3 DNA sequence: TGTGCCAGTAGTGTGGGTGGGGGAGGGATCAATGAGCAGTTCTTC. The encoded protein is CASSVGGGGINEQFF.

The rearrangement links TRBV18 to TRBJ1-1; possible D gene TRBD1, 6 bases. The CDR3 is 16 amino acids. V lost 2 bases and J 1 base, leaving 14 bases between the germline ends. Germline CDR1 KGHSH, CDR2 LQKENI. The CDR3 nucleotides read TGTGCCAGCTCACCAGGGGGGGGGCTGCAGAACACTGAAGCTTTCTTT. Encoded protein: CASSPGGGLQNTEAFF. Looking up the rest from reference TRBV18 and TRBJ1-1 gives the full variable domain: NAGVMQNPRHLVRRRGQEARLRCSPMKGHSHVYWYRQLPEEGLKFMVYLQKENIIDESGMPKERFSAEFPKEGPSILRIQQVVRGDSAAYFCASSPGGGLQNTEAFFGQGTRLTVV.

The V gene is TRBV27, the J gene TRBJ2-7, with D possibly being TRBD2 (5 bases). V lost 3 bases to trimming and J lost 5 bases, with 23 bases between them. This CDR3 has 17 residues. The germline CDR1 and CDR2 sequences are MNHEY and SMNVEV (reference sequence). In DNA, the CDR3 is TGTGCCAGCAGTTTTAGTGTAGGAACTAGTGGTACGAACGAGCAGTACTTC. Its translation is CASSFSVGTSGTNEQYF.

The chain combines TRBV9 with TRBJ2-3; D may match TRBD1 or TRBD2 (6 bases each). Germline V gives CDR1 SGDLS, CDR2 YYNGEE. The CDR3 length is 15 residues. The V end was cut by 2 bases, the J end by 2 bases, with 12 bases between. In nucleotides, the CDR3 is TGTGCCAGCAGCGTGTCGGGGGCCCACACAGATACGCAGTATTTT. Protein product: CASSVSGAHTDTQYF.

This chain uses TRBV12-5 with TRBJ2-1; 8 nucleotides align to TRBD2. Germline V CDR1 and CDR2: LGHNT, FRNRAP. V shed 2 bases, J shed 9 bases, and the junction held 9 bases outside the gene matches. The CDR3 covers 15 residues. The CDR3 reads CASGLSSGTSGEQFF. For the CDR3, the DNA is TGTGCTAGTGGTTTGAGTAGCGGGACCTCGGGTGAGCAGTTCTTC.

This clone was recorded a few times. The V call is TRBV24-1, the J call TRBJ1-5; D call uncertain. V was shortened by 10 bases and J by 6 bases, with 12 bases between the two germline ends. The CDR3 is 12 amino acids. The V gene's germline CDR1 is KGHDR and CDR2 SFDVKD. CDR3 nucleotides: TGTGCCACGCAGGATAGAAGTCAGCCCCAGCATTTT. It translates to CATQDRSQPQHF.

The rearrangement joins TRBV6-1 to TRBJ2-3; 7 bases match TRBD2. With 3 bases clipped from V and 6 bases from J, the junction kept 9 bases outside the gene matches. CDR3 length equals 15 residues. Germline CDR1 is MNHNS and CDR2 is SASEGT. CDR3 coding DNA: TGTGCCAGCAGTGAGCAGACTAGCTTGGGTGATACGCAGTATTTT. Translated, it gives CASSEQTSLGDTQYF.

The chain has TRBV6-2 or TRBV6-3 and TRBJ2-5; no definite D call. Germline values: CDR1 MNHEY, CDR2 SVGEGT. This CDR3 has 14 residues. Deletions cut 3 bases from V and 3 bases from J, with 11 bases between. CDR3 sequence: CASSYWQVEETQYF. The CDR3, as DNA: TGTGCCAGCAGTTATTGGCAGGTTGAAGAGACCCAGTACTTC.

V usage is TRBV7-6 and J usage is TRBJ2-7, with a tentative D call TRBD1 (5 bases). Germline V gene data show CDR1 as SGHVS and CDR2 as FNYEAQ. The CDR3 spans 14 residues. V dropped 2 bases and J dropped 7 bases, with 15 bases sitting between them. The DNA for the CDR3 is TGTGCCAGCAGCTTAAGTTCAGGGTCCATAGAGCAGTACTTC. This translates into CASSLSSGSIEQYF.

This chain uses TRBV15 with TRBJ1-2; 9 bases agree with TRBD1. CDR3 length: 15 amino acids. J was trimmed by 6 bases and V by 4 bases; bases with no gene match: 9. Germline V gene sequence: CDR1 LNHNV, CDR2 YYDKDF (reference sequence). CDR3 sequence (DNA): TGTGCCACCAGCAAAGGGACAGGGATTGCACATGGCTACACCTTC. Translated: CATSKGTGIAHGYTF.

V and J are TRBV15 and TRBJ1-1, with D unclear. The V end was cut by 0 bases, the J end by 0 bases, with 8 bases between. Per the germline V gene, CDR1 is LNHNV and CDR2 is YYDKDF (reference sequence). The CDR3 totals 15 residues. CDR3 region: CATSREPGLNTEAFF. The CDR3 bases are TGTGCCACCAGCAGAGAGCCCGGATTGAACACTGAAGCTTTCTTT.

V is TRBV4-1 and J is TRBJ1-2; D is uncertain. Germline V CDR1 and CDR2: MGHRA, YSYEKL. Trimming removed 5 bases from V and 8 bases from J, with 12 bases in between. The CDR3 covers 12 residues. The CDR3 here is CASSSRPGGYTF. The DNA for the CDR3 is TGCGCCAGCAGCTCTCGACCGGGAGGCTACACCTTC.